This is a list of T cell receptor beta chains from one sample in a study of blood T cell repertoires in COVID-19. Repertoires were generated with immunoSEQ multiplex PCR, while TCRdb's copy carries only in-frame clones and drops some. The table records around 180,000 clones, about nine tenths of them present only once. The material sequenced was peripheral blood. Every receptor here comes from a woman between 25 and 40 years old with acute or convalescent COVID-19. Each CDR3 is given with its conserved first and last residue. The D gene is left open where the match is weak. Expanded clones are given a class, and other clones once, few, many or no size at all.

d_gene,v_gene,j_gene,abundance,CDR3aa,CDR3nt
.,TRBV5-1,TRBJ2-2,.,CASSLRQARDTGELFF,TGCGCCAGCAGCTTGCGACAGGCTAGAGACACCGGGGAGCTGTTTTTT
TRBD2,TRBV3-1/TRBV3-2,TRBJ2-2,.,CASSQQGWREREDTGELFF,TGTGCCAGCAGCCAACAGGGCTGGCGCGAACGGGAGGACACCGGGGAGCTGTTTTTT
TRBD1,TRBV20-1,TRBJ1-1,few,CSASRTGEAFF,TGCAGTGCTAGTCGGACAGGTGAAGCTTTCTTT
TRBD2,TRBV28,TRBJ2-1,.,CASSKTTSGHNEQFF,TGTGCCAGCAGCAAGACGACTAGCGGGCACAATGAGCAGTTCTTC
.,TRBV10-3,TRBJ2-5,.,CAISGGQETQYF,TGTGCCATCAGCGGCGGCCAAGAGACCCAGTACTTC
TRBD2,TRBV3-1/TRBV3-2,TRBJ2-3,.,CATGTSGTDTQYF,TGTGCCACCGGGACTAGCGGAACAGATACGCAGTATTTT
TRBD2,TRBV2,TRBJ2-1,.,CASSGLAGSDSYNEQFF,TGTGCCAGCAGTGGGCTAGCGGGGAGCGACTCCTACAATGAGCAGTTCTTC
.,TRBV6-5,TRBJ2-7,once,CASSFIQGDEQYF,TGTGCCAGCAGTTTTATTCAAGGGGACGAGCAGTACTTC
TRBD1,TRBV3-1/TRBV3-2,TRBJ2-1,once,CASSFNRDRGGNEQFF,TGTGCCAGCAGCTTTAACCGGGACAGGGGGGGGAATGAGCAGTTCTTC
.,TRBV28,TRBJ2-3,.,CVTGDHTDTQYF,TGTGTCACGGGGGACCACACAGATACGCAGTATTTT
.,TRBV30,TRBJ1-3,.,CAWSTTGFVGNTIYF,TGTGCCTGGAGTACTACAGGGTTCGTCGGAAACACCATATATTTT
TRBD1,TRBV5-4,TRBJ1-4,.,CASSLGGQLTF,TGTGCCAGCAGCTTGGGGGGACAGCTGACATTT
.,TRBV7-8,TRBJ2-1,few,CASSLGIGVNILNEQFF,TGTGCCAGCAGCTTAGGGATCGGGGTAAATATTTTGAATGAGCAGTTCTTC
.,TRBV5-1,TRBJ2-5,.,CASSLEGAETQYF,TGCGCCAGCAGCTTGGAAGGAGCGGAGACCCAGTACTTC
.,TRBV2,TRBJ1-3,.,CASSVGEGNTIYF,TGTGCCAGCAGTGTTGGGGAGGGAAACACCATATATTTT
.,TRBV6-1,TRBJ2-7,.,CASSDNIYEQYF,TGTGCCAGCAGTGATAATATCTACGAGCAGTACTTC
TRBD2,TRBV5-6,TRBJ2-7,.,CASSLGLAVYSYEQYF,TGTGCCAGCAGCCTCGGACTAGCGGTCTACTCCTACGAGCAGTACTTC
.,TRBV5-1,TRBJ2-2,once,CASGDRTNTGELFF,TGCGCCAGCGGTGACAGGACGAACACCGGGGAGCTGTTTTTT
TRBD1,TRBV5-1,TRBJ1-2,.,CASGPGQLVYGYTF,TGCGCCAGCGGTCCGGGACAGCTAGTCTATGGCTACACCTTC
.,TRBV4-1,TRBJ1-1,.,CASSQQLNIVTEAFF,TGCGCCAGCAGCCAACAACTGAATATTGTCACTGAAGCTTTCTTT
.,TRBV24-1,TRBJ1-2,.,CATSDPARGVYGYTF,TGTGCCACCAGTGACCCGGCCCGGGGGGTCTATGGCTACACCTTC
.,TRBV3-1/TRBV3-2,TRBJ1-2,.,CASRLEANYGYTF,TGTGCCTCGCGTTTAGAGGCTAACTATGGCTACACCTTC
.,TRBV30,TRBJ1-6,.,CASQLSLNSPLHF,TGTGCCTCACAGCTATCTTTAAATTCACCCCTCCACTTT
TRBD1,TRBV5-1,TRBJ2-5,.,CASSEGAGETQYF,TGCGCCAGCAGCGAGGGGGCAGGGGAGACCCAGTACTTC
.,TRBV13,TRBJ2-2,.,CASKRQLNTGELFF,TGTGCCAGCAAAAGACAGCTCAACACCGGGGAGCTGTTTTTT
TRBD1,TRBV7-9,TRBJ1-2,.,CASSFLGTGEVRGYTF,TGTGCCAGCAGCTTTTTAGGGACAGGTGAAGTGCGGGGCTACACCTTC
.,TRBV2,TRBJ2-1,once,CASSLFIINEQFF,TGTGCCAGCAGTCTTTTTATTATCAATGAGCAGTTCTTC
TRBD1,TRBV2,TRBJ2-7,.,CASSDGQGAYEQYF,TGTGCCAGCAGTGATGGCCAGGGGGCCTACGAGCAGTACTTC
TRBD1,TRBV4-1,TRBJ2-1,.,CASSQDPDRGKYDEQFF,TGCGCCAGCAGCCAAGATCCGGACAGGGGAAAATATGATGAGCAGTTCTTC
TRBD1,TRBV15,TRBJ1-5,.,CATSRGGQGATVQPQHF,TGTGCCACCAGCAGGGGTGGACAGGGGGCGACGGTTCAGCCCCAGCATTTT
.,TRBV6-1,TRBJ2-1,.,CASSEGFARNEQFF,TGTGCCAGCAGTGAAGGGTTCGCGAGAAATGAGCAGTTCTTC
TRBD2,TRBV19,TRBJ2-3,.,CASSVLAEGHDTQYF,TGTGCCAGTAGTGTTCTAGCGGAGGGGCACGATACGCAGTATTTT
.,TRBV29-1,TRBJ1-6,.,CSAGENSPLHF,TGCAGCGCCGGGGAAAATTCACCCCTCCACTTT
TRBD1,TRBV7-9,TRBJ2-1,.,CASSLGTTGGGFF,TGTGCCAGCAGCTTAGGGACGACAGGGGGCGGGTTCTTC
.,TRBV7-8,TRBJ1-5,once,CASSLVAVPGEPQHF,TGTGCCAGCAGCTTAGTGGCAGTCCCGGGGGAGCCCCAGCATTTT
.,TRBV7-9,TRBJ2-7,.,CASSFDNEQYF,TGTGCCAGCAGCTTTGACAACGAGCAGTACTTC
.,TRBV4-1,TRBJ1-5,.,CASSQDRGQPQHF,TGCGCCAGCAGCCAAGATCGGGGTCAGCCCCAGCATTTT
.,TRBV19,TRBJ1-3,few,CASTNTGHIIYF,TGTGCCAGTACCAATACCGGACATATCATATATTTT
.,TRBV2,TRBJ1-1,.,CALSREAFF,TGTGCTTTAAGCCGGGAGGCTTTCTTT
TRBD2,TRBV4-2,TRBJ2-7,many,CASSQESGRVNEQYF,TGTGCCAGCAGCCAAGAGAGCGGGAGGGTAAACGAGCAGTACTTC
.,TRBV6-6,TRBJ2-6,once,CASKQSGANVLTF,TGTGCCAGCAAACAATCTGGGGCCAACGTCCTGACTTTC
.,TRBV11-3,TRBJ2-3,.,CASSGTTPPGVF,TGTGCCAGCAGCGGTACGACTCCCCCAGGGGTTTTT